This is a list of T cell receptor beta chains from one sample in a study of human T cells and chemical hapten exposure. Each CDR3 protein gets one entry after TCRdb re-called the RACE reads with MiXCR. The sample holds roughly 97,000 distinct CDR3 sequences, 25% to 35% seen once. Sequenced material: whole blood, taken in connection with sensitization to the hapten diphenylcyclopropenone (DPC). The receptor set was obtained from a man in his forties with alopecia areata. Some clones in this sample may be carry-over from other donors' samples. The CDR3 runs from the conserved cysteine through the conserved F or W. Each record gives: V gene, clone size, D gene, J gene, CDR3 protein, CDR3 DNA. The D gene is left open where the match is weak. Part of the rows lack a size; the others show once, few, many or a class for expanded clones.

TRBV28,.,.,TRBJ2-1,CASSLNNEQFF,TGTGCCAGCAGTTTGAACAATGAGCAGTTCTTC
TRBV11-2,.,.,TRBJ2-1,CASSLGEYNEQFF,TGTGCCAGCAGCTTAGGGGAGTACAATGAGCAGTTCTTC
TRBV29-1,few,.,TRBJ1-1,CSGGGQNTEAFF,TGCAGCGGCGGGGGACAGAACACTGAAGCTTTCTTT
TRBV7-9,few,.,TRBJ2-5,CASSATGHPETQYF,TGTGCCAGCAGCGCAACAGGGCATCCAGAGACCCAGTACTTC
TRBV6-5,.,TRBD1,TRBJ1-5,CASSLTGASNQPQHF,TGTGCCAGCAGTTTGACAGGGGCAAGCAATCAGCCCCAGCATTTT
TRBV29-1,few,.,TRBJ2-5,CSVEAPRSSIPAETQYF,TGCAGCGTTGAAGCCCCTCGGAGTAGCATCCCGGCGGAGACCCAGTACTTC
TRBV16,.,.,TRBJ1-1,CASRGGANTEAFF,TGTGCCAGCAGAGGAGGAGCGAACACTGAAGCTTTCTTT
TRBV6-5,.,.,TRBJ1-1,CASSYSGNKEAFF,TGTGCCAGCAGTTACTCTGGAAATAAAGAAGCTTTCTTT
TRBV29-1,.,.,TRBJ1-2,CSTRQDRGYTF,TGCAGCACCAGACAGGACCGTGGCTACACCTTC
TRBV11-2,.,TRBD2,TRBJ2-3,CASSLPTSGSSDTQYF,TGTGCCAGCAGCTTGCCGACTAGCGGGAGCTCAGATACGCAGTATTTT
TRBV6-1,.,.,TRBJ2-7,CASSHEAGPYEQYF,TGTGCCAGCAGCCACGAGGCGGGACCTTACGAGCAGTACTTC
TRBV2,few,.,TRBJ2-7,CASSRDRAYSYEQYF,TGTGCCAGCAGCAGAGACAGAGCGTATTCCTACGAGCAGTACTTC
TRBV7-2,.,TRBD1,TRBJ1-1,CASSVTGRTEAFF,TGTGCCAGCAGCGTGACAGGGAGAACTGAAGCTTTCTTT
TRBV29-1,.,TRBD1,TRBJ2-7,CSVGPRDRPPGEQYF,TGCAGCGTTGGACCCCGGGACAGGCCGCCTGGGGAGCAGTACTTC
TRBV11-2,once,TRBD1,TRBJ2-7,CASSFARQGGRYEQYF,TGTGCCAGCAGCTTCGCACGACAGGGGGGGCGGTACGAGCAGTACTTC
TRBV27,.,.,TRBJ2-5,CASSPLLGMQETQYF,TGTGCCAGCAGTCCCCTACTCGGGATGCAAGAGACCCAGTACTTC
TRBV14,.,.,TRBJ2-2,CASSQVGRERRRELFF,TGTGCCAGCAGCCAAGTAGGTCGGGAGCGGAGAAGGGAGCTGTTTTTT
TRBV12-3/TRBV12-4,.,.,TRBJ1-6,CASSFIRASPLHF,TGTGCCAGCAGTTTTATTCGGGCTTCACCCCTCCACTTT
TRBV7-2,.,TRBD1,TRBJ2-7,CASSPPAGTGTYEQYF,TGTGCCAGCAGCCCCCCAGCCGGGACAGGCACCTACGAGCAGTACTTC
TRBV7-9,.,TRBD2,TRBJ2-3,CASSSEAVRRAGGPGTDTQYF,TGTGCCAGCAGCTCCGAAGCCGTTCGGAGGGCGGGAGGGCCTGGCACAGATACGCAGTATTTT
TRBV28,.,TRBD2,TRBJ2-3,CASTVGLAGGTSTDTQYF,TGTGCCAGCACCGTGGGACTAGCGGGAGGGACCAGCACAGATACGCAGTATTTT
TRBV12-3/TRBV12-4,few,TRBD1,TRBJ2-5,CASSPSGTEETQYF,TGTGCCAGCAGTCCTTCCGGGACAGAAGAGACCCAGTACTTC
TRBV3-1,.,.,TRBJ1-5,CASSQGRRDNQPQHF,TGTGCCAGCAGCCAAGGTCGCAGGGACAATCAGCCCCAGCATTTT
TRBV12-3/TRBV12-4,.,TRBD1,TRBJ1-2,CASSVQGGKAYGYTF,TGTGCCAGCAGTGTCCAGGGGGGTAAGGCCTATGGCTACACCTTC
TRBV29-1,few,.,TRBJ2-3,CSVDFLENTDTQYF,TGCAGCGTTGACTTCCTAGAAAACACAGATACGCAGTATTTT
TRBV29-1,.,.,TRBJ2-3,CSEGTDTQYF,TGCAGCGAAGGCACAGATACGCAGTATTTT
TRBV20-1,few,.,TRBJ1-1,CSARDGGPENTEAFF,TGCAGTGCTAGAGATGGCGGGCCTGAGAACACTGAAGCTTTCTTT
TRBV4-2,.,TRBD2,TRBJ2-3,CASSPGLAGGLTYTQYF,TGCGCCAGCAGCCCAGGACTAGCGGGAGGCCTCACTTATACGCAGTATTTT
TRBV7-8,few,.,TRBJ2-3,CASSLASLGTDTQYF,TGTGCCAGCAGCTTAGCATCTCTGGGCACAGATACGCAGTATTTT
TRBV20-1,.,.,TRBJ2-7,CSARLANEQYF,TGCAGTGCTAGGCTAGCTAACGAGCAGTACTTC
TRBV6-5,few,TRBD2,TRBJ2-1,CASSRASGSGEQFF,TGTGCCAGCAGCCGAGCTAGCGGGAGTGGTGAGCAGTTCTTC
TRBV20-1,few,TRBD1,TRBJ2-1,CSASAGGVEQFF,TGCAGTGCTAGCGCAGGGGGCGTTGAGCAGTTCTTC
TRBV6-5,.,.,TRBJ1-4,CATLGSLVPGEKLFF,TGTGCCACCTTGGGGTCTCTCGTACCGGGCGAAAAACTGTTTTTT
TRBV5-6,few,.,TRBJ1-1,CASSSQRGTEAFF,TGTGCCAGCAGCTCCCAAAGGGGGACTGAAGCTTTCTTT
TRBV10-3,.,.,TRBJ1-2,CAISERGMSGYTF,TGTGCCATCAGTGAGCGGGGAATGAGTGGCTACACCTTC
TRBV20-1,.,TRBD1,TRBJ1-2,CSARDSLNRYTF,TGCAGTGCCAGGGACAGCTTGAATCGCTACACCTTC
TRBV7-2,.,.,TRBJ2-7,CASSSRGGGAYEQYF,TGTGCCAGCAGCTCCCGGGGAGGGGGTGCCTACGAGCAGTACTTC
TRBV28,.,TRBD2,TRBJ2-7,CASSLIPGGSYEQYF,TGTGCCAGCAGTTTAATCCCGGGAGGGAGCTACGAGCAGTACTTC
TRBV20-1,few,.,TRBJ2-1,CSARGGRNEQFF,TGCAGTGCTAGGGGCGGGCGGAATGAGCAGTTCTTC
TRBV10-3,.,.,TRBJ2-7,CAISDEGRASYEQYF,TGTGCCATCAGTGACGAGGGGCGTGCCTCCTACGAGCAGTACTTC